The count of the clone carrying this T cell receptor beta chain is one. Its antigen is not identified. This sample was taken from a study of cytomegalovirus exposure and HLA in healthy donors. Findings of the study overall: HLA alleles showed associations with approximately 15,000 TCR beta sequences in a later analysis, at a 0.05 false discovery rate.

The PCR used 60 Vbeta and 13 Jbeta primers. TCRdb's table, derived via immunoSEQ multiplex PCR, lists solely in-frame clones and lacks some. This sample has tens of thousands of clones, with roughly 81% found just once. The CDR3 spans 16 residues. The ends were cut back, 0 bases at V and 6 bases at J, with 14 bases in the middle. Germline CDR1 MGHDK, CDR2 SYGVNS. The chain carries TRBV25-1 and TRBJ2-2; D possibly corresponds to TRBD2 (6 bases). Sequenced material: PBMCs. The clonotype comes from a woman aged 25-40 years in good health and CMV-seronegative. The CDR3, as DNA: TGTGCCAGCAGTGAATATAGGTCCACTAGCTCCGGGGAGCTGTTTTTT. It specifies CASSEYRSTSSGELFF.